This T cell receptor (beta chain) was captured in a study of CD8+CD57+ T cells in acquired aplastic anemia. Background on the study: The average for DNA from sorted CD4+ and CD8+ cells was 3.2 ug.

Genomic DNA served as template for TCR beta VDJ and CDR3 profiling. MiXCR was run by TCRdb on the reads, yielding one entry per CDR3 protein. Of approximately 380,000 distinct CDR3 sequences listed, 55% to 70% are singletons. Study-wide results and caveats: Patients were compared with controls for CD8+ Simpson's diversity, and no significant difference emerged. Common to patients and controls were roughly 30 CD8+ CDR3 sequences.

To note about this clonotype: Antigen specificity is unknown.

CDR1 is SGDLS, CDR2 YYNGEE, per germline. The CDR3 extends over 15 amino acids. Trimming shortened V by 2 bases and J by 11 bases, and 22 bases separated the two germline ends. The rearrangement uses TRBV9 and TRBJ1-2; TRBD1 is a possible D gene (5 bases). The sample consisted of sorted CD4+, CD8+, or CD8+CD57+ T cells (not recorded which) from PBMCs. The sequence derives from a human donor in good health, serving as a control. The CDR3 sequence: CASSVSGLVCEQYTF. The CDR3 coding sequence is TGTGCCAGCAGCGTGTCGGGGCTAGTCTGCGAGCAGTACACCTTC.